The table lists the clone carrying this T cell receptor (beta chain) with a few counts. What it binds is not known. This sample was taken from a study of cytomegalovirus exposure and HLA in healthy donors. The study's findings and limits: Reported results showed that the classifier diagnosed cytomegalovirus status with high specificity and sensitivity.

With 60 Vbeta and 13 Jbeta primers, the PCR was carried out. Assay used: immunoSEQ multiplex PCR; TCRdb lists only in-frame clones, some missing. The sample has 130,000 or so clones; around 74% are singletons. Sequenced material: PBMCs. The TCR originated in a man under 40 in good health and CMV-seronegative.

The CDR3 nucleotides are TGCGCCAGCAGCTCCGGACAGCAGACCCAGTACTTC. Translated: CASSSGQQTQYF. This rearrangement joins TRBV5-1 to TRBJ2-5; TRBD1 might be the D (6 bases). There are 12 residues in the CDR3. Germline V gene data show CDR1 as SGHRS and CDR2 as YFSETQ. V was cut by 3 bases and J by 6 bases, with 9 bases left in between.